Each of the 4 T cell receptor beta chains below was sequenced from the same sample in a study of T cell changes during pregnancy in multiple sclerosis. Generated by immunoSEQ multiplex PCR, the TCRdb table keeps only in-frame clones and is missing some. The table lists some 70,000 clones, more than 85% of them singletons. Sample: peripheral blood, taken in the first trimester of pregnancy. These receptors all come from a female donor with multiple sclerosis, enrolled in a pregnancy study.

The gene calls are TRBV19 and TRBJ2-7, with D tentatively TRBD1 (5 bases). The CDR3 length is 14 residues. Trimming removed 2 bases at V and 3 bases at J, with 11 bases between. Germline V lookup: CDR1 LNHDA, CDR2 SQIVND (reference sequence). In nucleotides, the CDR3 is TGTGCCAGTAGTATATACAGGTATGGCTACGAGCAGTACTTC. Protein: CASSIYRYGYEQYF. Full variable domain (rest looked up from reference TRBV19 and TRBJ2-7): DGGITQSPKYLFRKEGQNVTLSCEQNLNHDAMYWYRQDPGQGLRLIYYSQIVNDFQKGDIAEGYSVSREKKESFPLTVTSAQKNPTAFYLCASSIYRYGYEQYFGPGTRLTVT.

V and J are TRBV29-1 and TRBJ2-3, with a weak D call TRBD2 (5 bases). V dropped 6 bases and J dropped 5 bases, with 15 bases sitting between them. The CDR3 is 13 amino acids. The germline gives CDR1 SQVTM, CDR2 ANQGSEA. Here the CDR3 DNA reads TGCAGCGTGGCTACTAGTGCCCTAGATACGCAGTATTTT. It encodes CSVATSALDTQYF.

The gene calls are TRBV29-1 and TRBJ1-1; 7 bases match TRBD1. This CDR3 has 15 residues. V was clipped by 5 bases and J by 7 bases; unmatched bases: 16. Germline-derived CDR1 and CDR2 are SQVTM and ANQGSEA. CDR3 loop: CSVQPKAPRGSEAFF. The CDR3 DNA sequence: TGCAGCGTTCAACCCAAGGCCCCCAGGGGGAGTGAAGCTTTCTTT. The full variable domain, completed using reference TRBV29-1 and TRBJ1-1, is SAVISQKPSRDICQRGTSLTIQCQVDSQVTMMFWYRQQPGQSLTLIATANQGSEATYESGFVIDKFPISRPNLTFSTLTVSNMSPEDSSIYLCSVQPKAPRGSEAFFGQGTRLTVV.

The chain joins TRBV27 to TRBJ1-2, with TRBD1 identical over 7 bases. This CDR3 comprises 15 residues. CDR1 is MNHEY and CDR2 is SMNVEV in the germline V gene (reference sequence). V trimming: 5 bases; J trimming: 7 bases; junction bases outside the gene matches: 13. As DNA, the CDR3 is TGTGCCAGCAGTATCCGACAGGGTAGTCGTCGTGGCTACACCTTC. Translation: CASSIRQGSRRGYTF.